The clone carrying this T cell receptor beta chain was counted many times. Its antigen is as yet unknown. TCRdb reanalysed the 5' RACE reads using MiXCR and keeps one entry per CDR3 protein. The sample holds 25,000 to 35,000 distinct CDR3 sequences; approximately 5% are singletons and the top ten take about a fifth. This sample was included in a study of early T cells in non-severe SARS-CoV-2 infection. Study-level background: RNA in bulk from unsorted whole blood was sequenced, and chains were unpaired.

There are 15 residues in the CDR3. In germline, CDR1 is MNHEY, CDR2 SVGEGT. V shed 8 bases and J 9 bases; nucleotides not matched to a gene: 15. Findings and limits, study-wide: Reliance on VDJdb matching favored anti-spike CD8 responses; private and CD4 specificities were missed.

The chain uses TRBV6-2 or TRBV6-3 and TRBJ2-3, with 9 bases matching TRBD2. The specimen was whole blood. The clonotype originates from an adult who was a healthcare worker with PCR-confirmed SARS-CoV-2 infection or an uninfected control (not recorded which). In DNA, the CDR3 is TGTGCCAGCTCCTACGGGGGCGGGAGGGCCGCCACGCAGTATTTT. Protein: CASSYGGGRAATQYF.